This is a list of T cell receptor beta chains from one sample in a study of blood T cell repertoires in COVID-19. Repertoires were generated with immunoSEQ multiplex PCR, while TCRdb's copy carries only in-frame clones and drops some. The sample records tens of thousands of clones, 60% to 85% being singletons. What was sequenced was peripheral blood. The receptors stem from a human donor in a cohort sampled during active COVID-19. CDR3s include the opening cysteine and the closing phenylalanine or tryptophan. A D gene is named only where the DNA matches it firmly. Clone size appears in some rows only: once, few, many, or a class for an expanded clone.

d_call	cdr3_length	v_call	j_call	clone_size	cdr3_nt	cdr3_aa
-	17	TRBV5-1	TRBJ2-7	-	TGCGCCAGCAGGACCTCCCCAGGGAACTCGAGGAATTACGAGCAGTACTTC	CASRTSPGNSRNYEQYF
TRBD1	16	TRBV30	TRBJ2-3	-	TGTGCCTGGAGTAAGGGCCCGGGACAGGCGTCCGATACGCAGTATTTT	CAWSKGPGQASDTQYF
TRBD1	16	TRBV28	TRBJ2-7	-	TGTGCCAGCAGTTTAGGGGGCCGGGACAGCTCCTACGAGCAGTACTTC	CASSLGGRDSSYEQYF
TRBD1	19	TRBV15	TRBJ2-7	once	TGTGCCACCAGCAGAGAGGGAGCGGGACAGGGTCTTTATTTCTACGAGCAGTACTTC	CATSREGAGQGLYFYEQYF
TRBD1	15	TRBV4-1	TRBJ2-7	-	TGCGCCAGCAGCCTCGCCGGACAGGGGGCCTACGAGCAGTACTTC	CASSLAGQGAYEQYF
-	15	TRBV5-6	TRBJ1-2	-	TGTGCCAGCAGCTTACGACAACCCCTTAGCTATGGCTACACCTTC	CASSLRQPLSYGYTF
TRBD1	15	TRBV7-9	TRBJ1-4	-	TGTGCCAGCAGTAGGACAGGCTCCTCGGAAGAAAAACTGTTTTTT	CASSRTGSSEEKLFF
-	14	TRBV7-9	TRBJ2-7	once	TGTGCCAGCAGCTTAGCGGGAGGGGGGGTCGAGCAGTACTTC	CASSLAGGGVEQYF
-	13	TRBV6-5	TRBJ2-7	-	TGTGCCAGCTCAAGGGGCCTTTCCTACGAGCAGTACTTC	CASSRGLSYEQYF
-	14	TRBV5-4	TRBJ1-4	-	TGTGCCAGCAGCGTCGGGACCGGGGGTGAAAAACTGTTTTTT	CASSVGTGGEKLFF
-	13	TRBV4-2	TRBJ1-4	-	TGTGCCAGCAGCCGGCGCCAGGGTGGGAAACTGTTTTTT	CASSRRQGGKLFF
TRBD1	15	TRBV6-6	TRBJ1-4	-	TGTGCCAGCAGTTACGTCGGACAGGGGACAGTAAAACTGTTTTTT	CASSYVGQGTVKLFF
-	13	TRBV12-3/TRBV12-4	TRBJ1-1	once	TGTGCCAGCAGTCCAGGGCTAGACACTGAAGCTTTCTTT	CASSPGLDTEAFF
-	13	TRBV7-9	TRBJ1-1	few	TGTGCCAGCAGGCCTCAGGGGACGCGTGAAGCTTTCTTT	CASRPQGTREAFF
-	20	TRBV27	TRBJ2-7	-	TGTGCCAGCCCAAAACGCGCCTTAACCCCGACCCCCGGGACTTCAGACGAGCAGTACTTC	CASPKRALTPTPGTSDEQYF
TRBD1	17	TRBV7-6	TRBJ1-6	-	TGTGCCAGCAGCCCCTACCTGACAGGGTCTAAAAATTCACCCCTCCACTTT	CASSPYLTGSKNSPLHF
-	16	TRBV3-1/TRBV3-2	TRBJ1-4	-	TGTGCCAGCAGCCAACGTACAGGGAATATTAATGAAAAACTGTTTTTT	CASSQRTGNINEKLFF
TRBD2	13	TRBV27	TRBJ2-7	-	TGTGCCAGCAGTTTATGGGGGGGCTACGAGCAGTACTTC	CASSLWGGYEQYF